Shown below are 32 T cell receptor beta chains from a single sample sequenced in a study of blood T cell repertoires in COVID-19. Using immunoSEQ multiplex PCR, the repertoire was profiled, and TCRdb retains in-frame clones only, with some absent. Here the sample spans under 300,000 clones, over 75% being singletons. Sequencing input: PBMCs or T cells enriched from blood (not recorded which). These receptor sequences come from a woman aged 45-65 years who had recovered from COVID-19.

This sequence joins TRBV5-1 and TRBJ2-1; 9 bases match TRBD1. The junction had 7 bases not matched to a gene; V was cut back by 5 bases and J by 4 bases. The CDR3 has 15 residues. CDR1 is SGHRS and CDR2 is YFSETQ in the germline V gene. CDR3: CASRPSGTGYNEQFF. Here the CDR3 DNA reads TGCGCCAGCAGACCCTCCGGGACAGGGTACAATGAGCAGTTCTTC.

This clone came up a few times. CDR3 coding DNA: TGTGCCAGCAGGGCACTAGCGGGGAGCGCTAGTGAGCAGTTCTTC. Protein sequence: CASRALAGSASEQFF. The rearrangement uses TRBV6-4 and TRBJ2-1; TRBD2 matches at 10 bases. The CDR3 spans 15 residues. Germline loops: CDR1 MRHNA, CDR2 SNTAGT. The J segment lost 9 bases and the V segment lost 6 bases, leaving 11 bases of the junction unmatched.

The sample holds a few counts of this clone. The DNA for the CDR3 is TGTGCCAGCAGCTTACGGGGACAGAGGAACAATGAGCAGTTCTTC. Amino acid sequence: CASSLRGQRNNEQFF. The V call is TRBV7-3, the J call TRBJ2-1; 7 nucleotides agree with TRBD1. The CDR3 loop spans 15 amino acids. Unmatched junction bases numbered 6, after V lost 2 bases and J lost 5 bases. Germline V CDR1 and CDR2: SGHTA, FQGTGA.

In this sample, this clone turned up once. The chain employs TRBV5-1 and TRBJ1-1; 9 nucleotides line up with TRBD1. The CDR3 is 14 residues long. Germline CDR1 and CDR2: SGHRS and YFSETQ. V dropped 3 bases and J dropped 4; count of bases not matched to a gene: 4. The CDR3 coding sequence is TGCGCCAGCAGCTGGACGACAGGGGGCACTGAAGCTTTCTTT. It yields the protein CASSWTTGGTEAFF.

The rearrangement uses TRBV29-1 and TRBJ2-3; 7 bases are shared with TRBD2. This CDR3 comprises 14 residues. Germline values: CDR1 SQVTM, CDR2 ANQGSEA. With 4 bases clipped from V and 8 bases from J, the junction kept 12 bases outside the gene matches. The chain's CDR3 is CSVVAAGVGGTQYF. DNA for the CDR3: TGCAGCGTTGTTGCGGCGGGAGTAGGAGGTACGCAGTATTTT.

V usage is TRBV19 and J usage is TRBJ2-1, with 7 nucleotides matching TRBD2. The V and J ends lost 6 bases and 8 bases, in that order; junction bases with no gene match: 13. The CDR3 is 15 residues long. Germline V gives CDR1 LNHDA, CDR2 SQIVND (reference sequence). CDR3 sequence: CASRRFEGGRDEQFF. The CDR3 DNA follows: TGTGCCAGTAGACGATTCGAGGGAGGGAGGGATGAGCAGTTCTTC.

The chain is built from TRBV12-3 or TRBV12-4 and TRBJ2-7; tentative D call: TRBD1 (6 bases). V was clipped by 3 bases and J by 4 bases, with 7 bases between them. This CDR3 is 12 amino acids long. The CDR3 DNA follows: TGTGCCAGCAGTTTCGACAGGTACGAGCAGTACTTC. Translating gives CASSFDRYEQYF.

The chain couples TRBV16 to TRBJ1-2; 7 positions match TRBD1. Looked up from germline, CDR1 is KGHSY and CDR2 is FQNENV. This CDR3 spans 16 amino acids. Trimming at V came to 0 bases and at J to 0 bases, leaving 4 bases not matched to a gene. CDR3 sequence reads: CASSQSHRGANYGYTF. DNA of the CDR3: TGTGCCAGCAGCCAATCTCACAGGGGAGCTAACTATGGCTACACCTTC.

The chain joins TRBV7-9 to TRBJ1-3, with 9 positions matching TRBD1. Germline trimming cut 5 bases from V and 2 bases from J; bases unmatched to any gene: 4. This CDR3 is built from 15 residues. Germline CDR1 SEHNR, CDR2 FQNEAQ (reference sequence). The CDR3 bases are TGTGCCAGCAGCGGACAGGGGTTCCCTGGAAACACCATATATTTT. Encoded protein: CASSGQGFPGNTIYF.

The V call is TRBV27, the J call TRBJ1-4; D may be TRBD1 (5 bases). The V gene's germline CDR1 is MNHEY and CDR2 SMNVEV (reference sequence). The V and J ends lost 2 bases and 8 bases respectively, with 24 bases between them. CDR3 length equals 18 residues. This chain's CDR3 is CASSLRAGVRAHGEKLFF. The DNA for the CDR3 is TGTGCCAGCAGTTTAAGAGCCGGAGTCAGGGCTCACGGGGAAAAACTGTTTTTT. Supplemented by reference TRBV27 and TRBJ1-4, the full variable domain reads EAQVTQNPRYLITVTGKKLTVTCSQNMNHEYMSWYRQDPGLGLRQIYYSMNVEVTDKGDVPEGYKVSRKEKRNFPLILESPSPNQTSLYFCASSLRAGVRAHGEKLFFGSGTQLSVL.

This clone has just one count. The J gene is TRBJ2-1, the V gene TRBV7-3; D perhaps matches TRBD2 (6 bases). The CDR3 is 15 amino acids. The V and J ends lost 6 bases and 4 bases respectively, with 16 bases between them. Germline lookup yields CDR1 SGHTA and CDR2 FQGTGA. CDR3 amino acids: CASSARGRVYNEQFF. The CDR3 DNA sequence: TGTGCCAGCAGTGCGCGGGGAAGAGTATACAATGAGCAGTTCTTC. Variable domain in full (rest from reference TRBV7-3 and TRBJ2-1): GAGVSQTPSNKVTEKGKYVELRCDPISGHTALYWYRQSLGQGPEFLIYFQGTGAADDSGLPNDRFFAVRPEGSVSTLKIQRTERGDSAVYLCASSARGRVYNEQFFGPGTRLTVL.

V usage is TRBV7-2 and J usage is TRBJ2-4, with D unresolved. The CDR3 is made up of 15 amino acids. Trimming removed 2 bases from V and 7 bases from J, with 15 bases in between. Germline V gives CDR1 SGHTA, CDR2 FQGNSA. The CDR3 reads CASSLSFGRGNIQYF. The DNA for the CDR3 is TGTGCCAGCAGCTTATCCTTTGGGCGTGGGAACATTCAGTACTTC.

V is TRBV27 and J is TRBJ2-7; weak D call: TRBD2 (6 bases). CDR1 and CDR2 (germline): MNHEY, SMNVEV (reference sequence). V dropped 1 base and J dropped 1 base, with 8 bases sitting between them. The CDR3 sequence is 14 residues long. CDR3 region: CASSLLGLSYEQYF. The CDR3 nucleotides are TGTGCCAGCAGTTTATTGGGACTGTCCTACGAGCAGTACTTC.

This sequence joins TRBV9 and TRBJ1-2; D is unclear. The germline V gene encodes CDR1 SGDLS and CDR2 YYNGEE. Between the trimmed V and J ends, which lost 2 bases and 7 bases, there was a span of 15 bases. The CDR3 runs to 14 residues. DNA of the CDR3: TGTGCCAGCAGCGTCTTGGGTGGGCACCTTGGCTACACCTTC. It yields the protein CASSVLGGHLGYTF. The full variable domain, with the rest looked up from reference TRBV9 and TRBJ1-2, is DSGVTQTPKHLITATGQRVTLRCSPRSGDLSVYWYQQSLDQGLQFLIQYYNGEERAKGNILERFSAQQFPDLHSELNLSSLELGDSALYFCASSVLGGHLGYTFGSGTRLTVV.

As regards this clone: At one end the junction does not follow the germline gene, possibly because of a read error. The rearrangement joins TRBV12-3 or TRBV12-4 to TRBJ1-2; 8 bases match TRBD1. This CDR3 has 12 amino acids. The CDR3 nucleotides are TGTGCCAGCAGCCACGGACAGGGTACGGGGGCCTTC. This translates into CASSHGQGTGAF.

The J gene is TRBJ1-6, the V gene TRBV5-1, with TRBD1 identical over 7 bases. The germline V gene encodes CDR1 SGHRS and CDR2 YFSETQ. This CDR3 contains 16 residues. V trimming: 0 bases; J trimming: 4 bases; junction bases outside the gene matches: 4. CDR3 region: CASSLDPGGYNSPLHF. As DNA, the CDR3 is TGCGCCAGCAGCTTGGACCCAGGGGGATATAATTCACCCCTCCACTTT. Supplemented by reference TRBV5-1 and TRBJ1-6, the full variable domain reads KAGVTQTPRYLIKTRGQQVTLSCSPISGHRSVSWYQQTPGQGLQFLFEYFSETQRNKGNFPGRFSGRQFSNSRSEMNVSTLELGDSALYLCASSLDPGGYNSPLHFGNGTRLTVT.

The rearrangement joins TRBV28 to TRBJ1-2, with a tentative D call TRBD1 (5 bases). Germline CDR1 reads MDHEN; CDR2 reads SYDVKM. Trimming stripped 4 bases from V and 6 bases from J, with 12 bases between. CDR3 length: 13 residues. CDR3 in DNA: TGTGCCAGCAGTTCAGGAGGGGTTGATGGCTACACCTTC. It encodes CASSSGGVDGYTF.

The chain combines TRBV12-3 or TRBV12-4 with TRBJ1-5; no definite D call. The CDR3 runs to 13 residues. The V end lost 0 bases, the J end lost 4 bases, and 4 bases lay between the germline ends. CDR3 in amino acids: CASSLARNQPQHF. CDR3 coding DNA: TGTGCCAGCAGTTTAGCCCGTAATCAGCCCCAGCATTTT.

The chain recombines TRBV7-9 with TRBJ1-2, with 7 positions matching TRBD1. The CDR3 is made up of 17 amino acids. Germline CDR1 reads SEHNR; CDR2 reads FQNEAQ (reference sequence). J gave up 1 base and V 1 base, and 9 bases lay outside the gene matches. CDR3 nucleotides: TGTGCCAGCAGCTTAGGAGTCGACAGGGACTTTAACTATGGCTACACCTTC. Residues: CASSLGVDRDFNYGYTF. The whole variable domain, filled in from reference TRBV7-9 and TRBJ1-2, reads DTGVSQNPRHKITKRGQNVTFRCDPISEHNRLYWYRQTLGQGPEFLTYFQNEAQLEKSRLLSDRFSAERPKGSFSTLEIQRTEQGDSAMYLCASSLGVDRDFNYGYTFGSGTRLTVV.

The J gene is TRBJ1-2, the V gene TRBV28, with D tentatively TRBD1 (6 bases). Germline V CDR1 and CDR2: MDHEN, SYDVKM. Trimming pared 5 bases from V and 7 bases from J, leaving 20 bases between. The length of the CDR3 is 15 residues. The DNA of the CDR3 is TGTGCCAGCAGTCCATACCAACAGGGCACTAGTGGCTACACCTTC. Translation: CASSPYQQGTSGYTF.

The chain uses TRBV2 and TRBJ1-1; D may be TRBD1 (6 bases). Germline V gene sequence: CDR1 SNHLY, CDR2 FYNNEI. Trimming removed 2 bases from V and 5 bases from J, with 18 bases in between. The CDR3 contains 16 residues. CDR3: CASSESGPGVRTEAFF. CDR3 in DNA: TGTGCCAGCAGTGAATCCGGGCCAGGGGTGCGAACTGAAGCTTTCTTT.

The V call is TRBV10-2, the J call TRBJ2-3; D is unresolved. The CDR3 is made up of 12 amino acids. V was cut by 3 bases and J by 13 bases, with 14 bases left in between. Germline CDR1 and CDR2: WSHSY and SAAADI. The CDR3 here is CASSDLTGAEYF. The DNA for the CDR3 is TGCGCCAGCAGTGACCTAACCGGAGCTGAGTATTTT.

The chain recombines TRBV24-1 with TRBJ2-4; TRBD1 aligns across 11 bases. This CDR3 has 15 residues. The junction had 5 bases not matched to a gene; V was cut back by 3 bases and J by 8 bases. From germline, CDR1 is KGHDR and CDR2 SFDVKD. The DNA of the CDR3 is TGTGCCACCAGTGATGCCGGACAGGGGGCTTACATTCAGTACTTC. This translates into CATSDAGQGAYIQYF.

V gene TRBV5-1 combines with J gene TRBJ2-2; D unresolved. The V end lost 1 base, the J end lost 6 bases, and 4 bases lay between the germline ends. From germline, CDR1 is SGHRS and CDR2 YFSETQ. The CDR3 is made up of 12 amino acids. For the CDR3, the DNA is TGCGCCAGCAGCTTGTATGCCGGGGAGCTGTTTTTT. Its translation: CASSLYAGELFF.

This chain uses TRBV14 with TRBJ2-1, with a tentative D call TRBD2 (6 bases). This CDR3 has 16 amino acids. The V end lost 0 bases, the J end lost 5 bases, and 14 bases lay between the germline ends. Germline V gives CDR1 SGHDN, CDR2 FVKESK. Here the CDR3 reads CASSQDRASANNEQFF. The CDR3 coding sequence is TGTGCCAGCAGCCAAGATCGCGCTAGCGCCAACAATGAGCAGTTCTTC.

This clone turned up a few times. The chain combines TRBV5-1 with TRBJ1-2; no clear D. V lost 1 base, J lost 3 bases, and 13 bases lay in between. Germline V gives CDR1 SGHRS, CDR2 YFSETQ. CDR3 length equals 15 residues. As DNA, the CDR3 is TGCGCCAGCAGCTTGTCGTCAGGTACTTACTATGGCTACACCTTC. It codes for CASSLSSGTYYGYTF.

This clone was picked up a small number of times. This sequence joins TRBV2 and TRBJ2-1; D is uncertain. The CDR3 length is 11 residues. V shed 5 bases and J shed 7 bases, with 6 bases lying between them. Germline lookup yields CDR1 SNHLY and CDR2 FYNNEI. CDR3 amino acids: CASSPLNEQFF. CDR3 nucleotides: TGTGCCAGCAGTCCCTTGAATGAGCAGTTCTTC.

CDR3 protein: CAITEGGAGANVLTF. The CDR3 DNA sequence: TGTGCCATCACCGAGGGAGGGGCCGGGGCCAACGTCCTGACTTTC. The chain employs TRBV10-3 and TRBJ2-6; 7 bases line up with TRBD2. CDR3 length: 15 residues. V lost 7 bases and J lost 4; bases outside the gene matches: 7. Germline V gives CDR1 ENHRY, CDR2 SYGVKD.

The CDR3 region is CASSYSSHQPQHF. The DNA of the CDR3 is TGTGCCAGCAGTTACTCGAGCCATCAGCCCCAGCATTTT. The chain carries TRBV6-5 and TRBJ1-5; D is uncertain. Germline CDR1 is MNHEY and CDR2 is SVGAGI. This CDR3 contains 13 residues. Trimming left V 0 bases short and J 5 bases short, with 5 bases between.

Of note for this clone: Mismatch with germline at one junction end may stem from a read error. This chain joins TRBV19 and TRBJ2-7; 16 nucleotides agree with TRBD2. This CDR3 region has 15 residues. CDR1 and CDR2 (germline): LNHDA, SQIVND (reference sequence). The chain's CDR3 is CASTPRGLAGGRKVF. The CDR3 DNA sequence: TGTGCCAGTACACCACGGGGACTAGCGGGAGGGAGGAAAGTCTTC.

The V and J genes are TRBV5-5 and TRBJ2-5; 8 bases align to TRBD1. Germline CDR1 is SGHKS and CDR2 is YYEKEE (reference sequence). V shed 4 bases and J 3 bases; nucleotides not matched to a gene: 2. The CDR3 contains 13 residues. The chain's CDR3 is CASSQTGEETQYF. CDR3 DNA: TGTGCCAGCAGCCAGACAGGGGAAGAGACCCAGTACTTC.

This chain uses TRBV18 with TRBJ1-6, with TRBD1 identical over 7 bases. The V and J ends lost 3 bases and 1 base, in that order; junction bases with no gene match: 0. The CDR3 is 15 amino acids. CDR1 is KGHSH, CDR2 LQKENI, per germline. DNA of the CDR3: TGTGCCAGCTCACCGACAGGGTCCTATAATTCACCCCTCCACTTT. Protein: CASSPTGSYNSPLHF. The variable domain in full, with the rest retrieved from reference TRBV18 and TRBJ1-6, is NAGVMQNPRHLVRRRGQEARLRCSPMKGHSHVYWYRQLPEEGLKFMVYLQKENIIDESGMPKERFSAEFPKEGPSILRIQQVVRGDSAAYFCASSPTGSYNSPLHFGNGTRLTVT.